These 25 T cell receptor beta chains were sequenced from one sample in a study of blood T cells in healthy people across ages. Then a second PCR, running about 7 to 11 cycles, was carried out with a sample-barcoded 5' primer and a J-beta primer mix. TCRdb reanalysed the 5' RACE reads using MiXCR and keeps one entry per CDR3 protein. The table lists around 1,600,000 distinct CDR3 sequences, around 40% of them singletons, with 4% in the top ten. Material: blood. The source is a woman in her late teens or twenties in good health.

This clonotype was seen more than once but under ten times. The CDR3 loop is CSAPWDEKLFF. The DNA for the CDR3 is TGCAGTGCTCCCTGGGATGAAAAACTGTTTTTT. V and J are TRBV20-1 and TRBJ1-4, with D hard to call. CDR1 is DFQATT, CDR2 SNEGSKA, per germline (reference sequence). Trimming stripped 5 bases from V and 6 bases from J, with 7 bases between. This CDR3 comprises 11 residues.

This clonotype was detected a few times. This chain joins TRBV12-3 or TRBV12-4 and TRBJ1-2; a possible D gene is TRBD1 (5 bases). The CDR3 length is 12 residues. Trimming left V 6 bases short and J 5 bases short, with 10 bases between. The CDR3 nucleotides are TGTGCCAGCAGGGGGAGGGGTTATGGCTACACCTTC. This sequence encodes CASRGRGYGYTF.

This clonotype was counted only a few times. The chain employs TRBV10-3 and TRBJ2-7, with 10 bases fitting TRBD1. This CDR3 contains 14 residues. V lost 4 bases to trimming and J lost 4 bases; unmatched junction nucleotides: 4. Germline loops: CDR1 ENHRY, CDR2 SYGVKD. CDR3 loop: CAISVDRGQYEQYF. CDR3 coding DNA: TGTGCCATCAGTGTTGACAGGGGGCAGTACGAGCAGTACTTC.

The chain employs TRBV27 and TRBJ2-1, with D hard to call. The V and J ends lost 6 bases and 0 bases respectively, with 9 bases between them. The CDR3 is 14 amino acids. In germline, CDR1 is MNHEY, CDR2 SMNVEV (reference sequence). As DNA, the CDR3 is TGTGCCAGCAGACTACAGAACTCCTACAATGAGCAGTTCTTC. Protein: CASRLQNSYNEQFF.

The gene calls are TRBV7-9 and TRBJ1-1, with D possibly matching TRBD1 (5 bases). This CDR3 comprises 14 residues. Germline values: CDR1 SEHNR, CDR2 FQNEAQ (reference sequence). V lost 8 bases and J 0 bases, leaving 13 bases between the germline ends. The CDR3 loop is CASGLGLMNTEAFF. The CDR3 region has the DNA TGTGCCAGCGGGTTGGGGCTTATGAACACTGAAGCTTTCTTT. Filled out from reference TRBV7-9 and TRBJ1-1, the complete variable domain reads DTGVSQNPRHKITKRGQNVTFRCDPISEHNRLYWYRQTLGQGPEFLTYFQNEAQLEKSRLLSDRFSAERPKGSFSTLEIQRTEQGDSAMYLCASGLGLMNTEAFFGQGTRLTVV.

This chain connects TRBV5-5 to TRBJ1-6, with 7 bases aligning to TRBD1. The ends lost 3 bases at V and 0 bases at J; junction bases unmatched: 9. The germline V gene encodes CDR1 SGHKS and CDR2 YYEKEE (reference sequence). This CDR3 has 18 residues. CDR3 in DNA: TGTGCCAGCAGCTCGAAGGGGGCTTCGAGCTCCTATAATTCACCCCTCCACTTT. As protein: CASSSKGASSSYNSPLHF.

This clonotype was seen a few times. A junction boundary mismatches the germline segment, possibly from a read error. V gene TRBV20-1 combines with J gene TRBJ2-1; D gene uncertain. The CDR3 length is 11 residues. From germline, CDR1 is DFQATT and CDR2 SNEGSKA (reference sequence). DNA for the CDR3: TGCAGTGCTAGAGCTTACAGTGAGCAGTTCTTC. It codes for CSARAYSEQFF.

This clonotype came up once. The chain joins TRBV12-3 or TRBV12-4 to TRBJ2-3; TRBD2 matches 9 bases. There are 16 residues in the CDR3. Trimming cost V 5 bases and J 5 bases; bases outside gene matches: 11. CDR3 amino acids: CASSPYLAGLIDTQYF. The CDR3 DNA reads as TGTGCCAGCAGTCCCTACCTAGCGGGGCTCATAGATACGCAGTATTTT.

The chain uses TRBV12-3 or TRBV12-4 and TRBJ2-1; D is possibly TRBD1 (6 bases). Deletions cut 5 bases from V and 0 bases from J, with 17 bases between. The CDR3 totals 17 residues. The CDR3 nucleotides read TGTGCCAGCAGTAGATTTACAGGGCAGAGCTCCTACAATGAGCAGTTCTTC. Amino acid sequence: CASSRFTGQSSYNEQFF.

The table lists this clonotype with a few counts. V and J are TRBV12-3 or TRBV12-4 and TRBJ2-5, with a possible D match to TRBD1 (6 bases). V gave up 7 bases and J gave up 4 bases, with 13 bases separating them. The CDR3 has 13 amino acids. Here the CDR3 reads CASTLTGTETQYF. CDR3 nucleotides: TGTGCCAGCACCTTAACAGGGACAGAGACCCAGTACTTC.

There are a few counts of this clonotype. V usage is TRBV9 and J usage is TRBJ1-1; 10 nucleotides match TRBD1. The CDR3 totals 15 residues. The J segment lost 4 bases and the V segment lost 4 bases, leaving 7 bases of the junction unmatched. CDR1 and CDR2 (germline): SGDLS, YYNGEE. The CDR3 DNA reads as TGTGCCAGCAGCTTCCCCCGGACAGGGGGCACTGAAGCTTTCTTT. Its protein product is CASSFPRTGGTEAFF.

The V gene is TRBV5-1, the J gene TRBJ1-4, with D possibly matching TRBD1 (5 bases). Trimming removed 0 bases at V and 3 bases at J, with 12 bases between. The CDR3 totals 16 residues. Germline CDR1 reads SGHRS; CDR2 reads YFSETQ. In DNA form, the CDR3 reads TGCGCCAGCAGCTTGGACCCAGGGTTACCTAATGAAAAACTGTTTTTT. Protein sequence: CASSLDPGLPNEKLFF.

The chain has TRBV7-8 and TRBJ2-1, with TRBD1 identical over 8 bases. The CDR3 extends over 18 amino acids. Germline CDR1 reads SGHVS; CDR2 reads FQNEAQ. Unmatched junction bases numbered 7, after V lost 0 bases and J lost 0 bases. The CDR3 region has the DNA TGTGCCAGCAGCTTAGCTGGGGGACAGGCGAGCTCCTACAATGAGCAGTTCTTC. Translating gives CASSLAGGQASSYNEQFF.

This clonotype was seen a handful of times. CDR3 in amino acids: CASSQESRSWGEQFF. Here the CDR3 DNA reads TGTGCCAGCAGCCAAGAATCTAGATCGTGGGGTGAGCAGTTCTTC. The V gene is TRBV3-1, the J gene TRBJ2-1; D is uncertain. V was shortened by 0 bases and J by 9 bases, with 15 bases between the two germline ends. The CDR3 loop spans 15 amino acids. Germline CDR1 LGHDT, CDR2 YNNKEL (reference sequence).

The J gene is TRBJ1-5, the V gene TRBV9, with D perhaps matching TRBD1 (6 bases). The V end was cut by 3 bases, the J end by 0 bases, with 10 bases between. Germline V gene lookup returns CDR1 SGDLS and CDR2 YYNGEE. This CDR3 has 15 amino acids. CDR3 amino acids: CASSAGQHSNQPQHF. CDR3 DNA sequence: TGTGCCAGCAGCGCCGGACAGCATAGCAATCAGCCCCAGCATTTT.

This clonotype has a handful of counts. The chain's CDR3 is CSARSRRAYNEQFF. DNA for the CDR3: TGCAGTGCTAGATCTCGGAGGGCCTACAATGAGCAGTTCTTC. The chain uses TRBV20-1 and TRBJ2-1; the D gene is possibly TRBD2 (6 bases). The CDR3 loop spans 14 amino acids. V gave up 2 bases and J gave up 2 bases, with 10 bases separating them. CDR1 is DFQATT, CDR2 SNEGSKA, per germline (reference sequence).

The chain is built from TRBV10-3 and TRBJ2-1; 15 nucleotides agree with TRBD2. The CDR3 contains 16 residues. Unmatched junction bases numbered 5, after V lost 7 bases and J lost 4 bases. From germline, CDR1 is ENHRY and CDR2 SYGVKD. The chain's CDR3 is CAIKGLAGGPYNEQFF. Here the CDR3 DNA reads TGTGCCATCAAGGGACTAGCGGGGGGACCGTACAATGAGCAGTTCTTC.

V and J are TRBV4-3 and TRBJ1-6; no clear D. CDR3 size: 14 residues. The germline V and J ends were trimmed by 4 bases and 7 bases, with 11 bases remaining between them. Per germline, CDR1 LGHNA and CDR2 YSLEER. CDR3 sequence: CASSRTASNSPLHF. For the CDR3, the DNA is TGCGCCAGCAGCCGGACGGCCTCCAATTCACCCCTCCACTTT.

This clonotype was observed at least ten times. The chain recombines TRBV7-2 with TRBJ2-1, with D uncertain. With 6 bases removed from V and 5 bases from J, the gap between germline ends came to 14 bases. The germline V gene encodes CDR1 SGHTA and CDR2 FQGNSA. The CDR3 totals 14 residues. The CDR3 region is CASSRYTDNNEQFF. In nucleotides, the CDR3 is TGTGCCAGCAGTCGTTATACAGACAACAATGAGCAGTTCTTC.

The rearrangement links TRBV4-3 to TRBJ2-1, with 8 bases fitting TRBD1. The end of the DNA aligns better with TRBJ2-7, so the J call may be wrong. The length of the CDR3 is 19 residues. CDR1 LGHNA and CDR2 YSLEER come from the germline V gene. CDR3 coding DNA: TGCGCCAGCAGCCAAGAAAGGGACAGGACGATGAGCTCCTACAATGAGCAGTACTTC. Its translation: CASSQERDRTMSSYNEQYF.

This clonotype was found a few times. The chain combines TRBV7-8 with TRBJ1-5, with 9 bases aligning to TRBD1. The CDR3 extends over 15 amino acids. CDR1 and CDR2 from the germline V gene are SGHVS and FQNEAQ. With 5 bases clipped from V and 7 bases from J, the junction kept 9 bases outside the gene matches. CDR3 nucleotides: TGTGCCAGCAGCACAGGGACAGGGCAAGGACAGCCCCAGCATTTT. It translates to CASSTGTGQGQPQHF.

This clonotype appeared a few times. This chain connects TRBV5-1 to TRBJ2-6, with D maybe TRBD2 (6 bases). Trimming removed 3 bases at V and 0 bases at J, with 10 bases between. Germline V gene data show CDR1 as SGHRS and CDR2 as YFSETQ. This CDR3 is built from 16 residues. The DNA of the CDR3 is TGCGCCAGCAGCTCGGGACTCCTCTCTGGGGCCAACGTCCTGACTTTC. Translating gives CASSSGLLSGANVLTF.

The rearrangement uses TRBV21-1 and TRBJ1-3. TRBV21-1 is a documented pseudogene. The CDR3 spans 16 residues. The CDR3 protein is CASSKKGLSSGNTIYF. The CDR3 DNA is TGTGCCAGCAGCAAAAAAGGTCTGAGCTCTGGAAACACCATATATTTT.

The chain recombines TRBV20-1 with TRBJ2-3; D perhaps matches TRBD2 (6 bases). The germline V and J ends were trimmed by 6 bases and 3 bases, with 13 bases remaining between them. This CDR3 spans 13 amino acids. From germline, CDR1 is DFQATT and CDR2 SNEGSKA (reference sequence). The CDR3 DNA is TGCAGTGCCCGGCCGGGAGCTACAGATACGCAGTATTTT. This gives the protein CSARPGATDTQYF.

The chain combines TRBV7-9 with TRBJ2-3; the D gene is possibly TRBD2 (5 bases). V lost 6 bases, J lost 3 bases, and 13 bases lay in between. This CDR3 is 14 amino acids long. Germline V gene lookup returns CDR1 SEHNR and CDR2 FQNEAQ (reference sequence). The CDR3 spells CASRRGGRTDTQYF. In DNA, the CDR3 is TGTGCCAGCAGACGTGGAGGTCGGACAGATACGCAGTATTTT.